One and the same sample provided the 21 T cell receptor beta chains below, sequenced in a study of naive and memory T cell subsets. The beta constant-region primer was an equimolar mix of two oligonucleotides covering TRBC1 and TRBC2. TCRdb ran MiXCR on the UMI-ligation and nested PCR reads and lists one entry per CDR3 protein. The sample holds around 40,000 distinct CDR3 sequences, roughly 13% seen once. Source material: effector memory CD4+ T cells from blood. The sample's subset: effector memory, CD45RA- CD27-. The receptors here all came from a human donor in good health.

This chain connects TRBV6-2 or TRBV6-3 to TRBJ2-3, with D perhaps given as TRBD1 or TRBD2 (6 bases each). Germline-derived CDR1 and CDR2 are MNHEY and SVGEGT. Trimming shortened V by 11 bases and J by 5 bases, and 14 bases separated the two germline ends. This CDR3 contains 12 residues. The CDR3 DNA is TGTGCCGCGGGACAACGAGTAGATACGCAGTATTTT. This codes for CAAGQRVDTQYF.

This clonotype came up many times. The genes are TRBV6-9 and TRBJ2-1; 8 bases align to TRBD1. The germline gives CDR1 MNHGY, CDR2 SVAAGI. The CDR3 has 18 amino acids. The J segment lost 3 bases and the V segment lost 7 bases, leaving 17 bases of the junction unmatched. The CDR3 nucleotides are TGTGCCAGCAAGTATTCTCCAGGGGGCCCATATGACTACAATGAGCAGTTCTTC. This translates into CASKYSPGGPYDYNEQFF.

This clonotype was picked up a small number of times. This chain connects TRBV7-2 to TRBJ2-4; D could derive from TRBD1 or TRBD2 (6 bases each). Germline CDR1 SGHTA, CDR2 FQGNSA. Trimming pared 7 bases from V and 3 bases from J, leaving 10 bases between. The CDR3 contains 13 residues. The CDR3 sequence: CASNEGGKNIQYF. The CDR3 bases are TGTGCCAGCAACGAGGGGGGCAAAAACATTCAGTACTTC.

There are a few counts of this clonotype. The rearrangement joins TRBV5-8 to TRBJ2-3; TRBD2 agrees at 14 bases. Germline CDR1 SGHTS, CDR2 YDEGEE. The CDR3 spans 16 residues. Trimming took 4 bases from V and 2 from J; bases not matched to a gene: 3. CDR3 protein: CASSRGLAGDTDTQYF. The CDR3, as DNA: TGTGCCAGCAGCCGGGGACTAGCGGGAGACACAGATACGCAGTATTTT. The variable domain in full, completed from reference TRBV5-8 and TRBJ2-3, reads EAGVTQSPTHLIKTRGQQATLRCSPISGHTSVYWYQQALGLGLQFLLWYDEGEERNRGNFPPRFSGRQFPNYSSELNVNALELEDSALYLCASSRGLAGDTDTQYFGPGTRLTVL.

The chain links TRBV12-3 or TRBV12-4 to TRBJ2-5, with D possibly TRBD1 on 8 matching bases. V lost 4 bases to trimming and J lost 1 base, with 13 bases between them. The CDR3 runs 15 residues. CDR3 nucleotides: TGTGCCAGCAGTTCCGGGGGGACAGGCCAAGAGACCCAGTACTTC. It translates to CASSSGGTGQETQYF.

This clonotype occurred a few times. DNA for the CDR3: TGTGCCAGCAGCGCCCCACCCCGCTTAGGTTCTATCGACGGGGGGAGAGAGCAAGAGACCCAGTACTTC. Translation gives CASSAPPRLGSIDGGREQETQYF. This sequence joins TRBV13 and TRBJ2-5, with 7 bases fitting TRBD2. CDR3 length: 23 amino acids. CDR1 is PRHDT, CDR2 FYEKMQ, per germline (reference sequence). The junction had 32 bases not matched to a gene; V was cut back by 5 bases and J by 2 bases.

The chain uses TRBV10-3 and TRBJ2-5, with 7 bases aligning to TRBD2. CDR3 size: 13 residues. Germline CDR1 reads ENHRY; CDR2 reads SYGVKD. With V trimmed by 7 bases and J by 9 bases, 11 bases remained unmatched. The CDR3: CAINEIREEAQYF. Here the CDR3 DNA reads TGTGCCATCAACGAGATCCGGGAGGAGGCCCAGTACTTC.

The chain's CDR3 is CASSPSAGSYEQYF. The CDR3 region has the DNA TGCGCCAGCAGCCCATCTGCCGGTTCCTACGAGCAGTACTTC. The genes are TRBV5-1 and TRBJ2-7; D call uncertain. CDR3 length: 14 amino acids. Germline V lookup: CDR1 SGHRS, CDR2 YFSETQ. V was clipped by 4 bases and J by 1 base, with 12 bases between them.

The chain uses TRBV10-3 and TRBJ1-1; 9 bases are a match to TRBD1. V was pared by 5 bases and J by 1 base, with 2 bases of the junction left unmatched. The length of the CDR3 is 14 residues. Germline V gene sequence: CDR1 ENHRY, CDR2 SYGVKD. The DNA for the CDR3 is TGTGCCATCAGTACGACAGGGGGGAACACTGAAGCTTTCTTT. It specifies CAISTTGGNTEAFF.

This clonotype was detected many times. V and J are TRBV6-2 or TRBV6-3 and TRBJ2-1; TRBD2 aligns across 8 bases. The junction had 6 bases not matched to a gene; V was cut back by 4 bases and J by 7 bases. The germline V gene has CDR1 MNHEY and CDR2 SVGEGT. This CDR3 spans 14 amino acids. The CDR3 here is CASSSGGPVNEQFF. CDR3 DNA sequence: TGTGCCAGCAGTTCGGGAGGGCCTGTAAATGAGCAGTTCTTC.

This clonotype was observed at least ten times. The chain joins TRBV5-6 to TRBJ1-2; D is undetermined. V was pared by 0 bases and J by 4 bases, with 13 bases between. This CDR3 region has 15 residues. CDR1 is SGHDT, CDR2 YYEEEE, per germline. The CDR3 region has the DNA TGTGCCAGCAGCTTGGTTGGTGGGAACCTCTATGGCTACACCTTC. Protein sequence: CASSLVGGNLYGYTF.

The V gene is TRBV3-1, the J gene TRBJ2-7; 7 bases match TRBD2. The CDR3 consists of 14 residues. Trimming removed 1 base from V and 5 bases from J; junction bases left unmatched: 5. Germline V gene sequence: CDR1 LGHDT, CDR2 YNNKEL (reference sequence). DNA for the CDR3: TGTGCCAGCAGCCAAGGACTAGCCAAGGACGAGCAGTACTTC. This encodes CASSQGLAKDEQYF.

Concerning this clonotype: A much larger clone is a single base away; this may be a read error. The rearrangement links TRBV5-1 to TRBJ1-3; D is unresolved. V was pared by 3 bases and J by 0 bases, with 13 bases between. CDR1 SGHRS and CDR2 YFSETQ come from the germline V gene. The CDR3 spans 16 residues. The CDR3 nucleotides are TGCGCCAGCAGCTCCAACCTAGGAGTCTCTGGAAACACCATATATTTT. Translated, it gives CASSSNLGVSGNTIYF.

This clonotype occurred a few times. The rearrangement links TRBV6-4 to TRBJ2-1; 12 nucleotides align to TRBD2. V shed 4 bases and J 7 bases; nucleotides not matched to a gene: 8. There are 16 residues in the CDR3. Looked up from germline, CDR1 is MRHNA and CDR2 is SNTAGT. This CDR3 is CASSALAGGPWNEQFF. The CDR3 DNA sequence: TGTGCCAGCAGTGCCCTAGCGGGAGGGCCGTGGAATGAGCAGTTCTTC.

V is TRBV24-1 and J is TRBJ1-2; D unresolved. Germline values: CDR1 KGHDR, CDR2 SFDVKD. V was cut by 2 bases and J by 2 bases, with 8 bases left in between. The CDR3 spans 14 residues. CDR3 nucleotides: TGTGCCACCAGTGATTCCACAGAAAACTATGGCTACACCTTC. It is translated as CATSDSTENYGYTF.

This rearrangement joins TRBV20-1 to TRBJ1-1; the D gene is possibly TRBD1 (5 bases). V was shortened by 6 bases and J by 5 bases, with 16 bases between the two germline ends. The CDR3 length is 13 residues. CDR1 and CDR2 (germline): DFQATT, SNEGSKA (reference sequence). CDR3 loop: CSAEPGGRTEAFF. CDR3 nucleotide sequence: TGCAGTGCCGAGCCGGGGGGGAGGACTGAAGCTTTCTTT.

This clonotype was counted ten times or more. The chain employs TRBV20-1 and TRBJ2-7; TRBD2 matches 9 bases. CDR3 length equals 13 residues. The ends lost 1 base at V and 4 bases at J; junction bases unmatched: 2. CDR1 DFQATT and CDR2 SNEGSKA come from the germline V gene (reference sequence). The CDR3: CSARGSGRYEQYF. CDR3 sequence (DNA): TGCAGTGCTAGAGGTAGCGGGAGATACGAGCAGTACTTC.

This clonotype has just a few counts. The V gene is TRBV7-2, the J gene TRBJ2-7; the D is unclear. This CDR3 is built from 12 residues. Per germline, CDR1 SGHTA and CDR2 FQGNSA. V was cut by 8 bases and J by 0 bases, with 8 bases left in between. The CDR3: CASGLSSYEQYF. CDR3 bases: TGTGCCAGCGGGTTAAGCTCCTACGAGCAGTACTTC.

This clonotype was observed a handful of times. The V call is TRBV12-3 or TRBV12-4, the J call TRBJ2-1; 11 nucleotides agree with TRBD2. The CDR3 runs to 15 residues. V shed 5 bases, J shed 7 bases, and the junction held 7 bases outside the gene matches. CDR3 amino acids: CASSLTSGGRNEQFF. The CDR3, as DNA: TGTGCCAGCAGTCTTACTAGCGGGGGACGGAATGAGCAGTTCTTC.

The chain is built from TRBV6-1 and TRBJ2-3; 8 positions agree with TRBD1. With V trimmed by 8 bases and J by 2 bases, 12 bases remained unmatched. The CDR3 has 16 amino acids. CDR1 and CDR2 (germline): MNHNS, SASEGT. CDR3 protein: CASSLVGQGYTDTQYF. The CDR3 DNA reads TGTGCCAGCTCGCTTGTAGGACAGGGTTACACAGATACGCAGTATTTT.

This clonotype appeared many times. The J gene is TRBJ2-3, the V gene TRBV12-3 or TRBV12-4; TRBD2 matches at 8 bases. The CDR3 covers 15 residues. Trimming at V came to 6 bases and at J to 4 bases, leaving 9 bases not matched to a gene. CDR3 loop: CASRRRGRLADTQYF. DNA for the CDR3: TGTGCCAGCAGACGACGCGGGAGGCTCGCAGATACGCAGTATTTT.